These 21 T cell receptor beta chains originate from one sample sequenced in a study of T-cell reconstitution after alpha-beta-depleted transplantation in children. Unique molecular identifiers were built into the TCRbeta library. TCRdb re-derived calls from the PCR reads in MiXCR, one entry per CDR3 protein. This repertoire shows 80,000 to 100,000 distinct CDR3 sequences, around a quarter found once; its top ten account for 20% to 25%. The source was PBMCs, collected before TCRalphabeta/CD19-depleted stem cell transplant. These receptors all come from a boy younger than 10 with acute lymphoblastic leukemia, due to receive a stem cell transplant.

The chain employs TRBV28 and TRBJ2-1; no clear D. The germline V gene encodes CDR1 MDHEN and CDR2 SYDVKM. The V end lost 1 base, the J end lost 3 bases, and 1 base lay between the germline ends. The CDR3 is 12 amino acids. This CDR3 reads CASSLYYNEQFF. The CDR3 coding sequence is TGTGCCAGCAGTTTATACTACAATGAGCAGTTCTTC.

This clonotype was recorded a few times. The V and J genes are TRBV28 and TRBJ2-3; tentatively, D is TRBD2 (5 bases). Trimming stripped 6 bases from V and 7 bases from J, with 14 bases between. In germline, CDR1 is MDHEN, CDR2 SYDVKM. The CDR3 is 13 amino acids. The CDR3: CASSSRVANTQYF. CDR3 nucleotides: TGTGCCAGCAGCTCGAGGGTAGCTAATACGCAGTATTTT.

Ten or more counts support this clonotype. The V gene is TRBV12-3 or TRBV12-4, the J gene TRBJ2-7; D possibly corresponds to TRBD2 (6 bases). The CDR3 runs 13 residues. Trimming took off 5 bases at V and 6 bases at J, with 14 bases between the two ends. DNA of the CDR3: TGTGCCAGCAGTCCCCGTAGCGGAGTCGAGCAGTACTTC. The encoded protein is CASSPRSGVEQYF.

At least ten counts were recorded for this clonotype. The chain combines TRBV6-5 with TRBJ1-1; unclear D gene. The CDR3 runs 12 residues. Trimming removed 2 bases at V and 1 base at J, with 2 bases between. The germline V gene encodes CDR1 MNHEY and CDR2 SVGAGI. The CDR3 reads CASSYRNTEAFF. The CDR3 DNA reads as TGTGCCAGCAGTTACAGGAACACTGAAGCTTTCTTT.

This clonotype showed up just a few times. The chain employs TRBV25-1 and TRBJ2-1; D gene unclear. There are 15 residues in the CDR3. Trimming removed 4 bases at V and 3 bases at J, with 13 bases between. The germline CDR1 and CDR2 sequences are MGHDK and SYGVNS. For the CDR3, the DNA is TGTGCCAGCAGTGTCCGCTTAGACGTCTACAATGAGCAGTTCTTC. It encodes CASSVRLDVYNEQFF.

V and J are TRBV7-3 and TRBJ1-5; 9 bases are a match to TRBD1. Unmatched junction bases numbered 8, after V lost 5 bases and J lost 0 bases. The CDR3 totals 17 residues. Germline V gene sequence: CDR1 SGHTA, CDR2 FQGTGA. In DNA form, the CDR3 reads TGTGCCAGCAGCCTTGGGGACAGGGAAGATAGCAATCAGCCCCAGCATTTT. It codes for CASSLGDREDSNQPQHF.

V and J are TRBV9 and TRBJ1-3, with a weak D call TRBD1 (5 bases). V dropped 4 bases and J dropped 4 bases, with 15 bases sitting between them. CDR3 size: 15 residues. The germline V gene has CDR1 SGDLS and CDR2 YYNGEE. The CDR3 here is CASSPEGLSGNTIYF. DNA for the CDR3: TGTGCCAGCAGCCCAGAGGGACTGTCAGGAAACACCATATATTTT.

The rearrangement links TRBV9 to TRBJ2-3; the match to TRBD2 covers 11 bases. The ends lost 4 bases at V and 9 bases at J; junction bases unmatched: 10. The CDR3 is made up of 15 amino acids. CDR1 and CDR2 (germline): SGDLS, YYNGEE. In nucleotides, the CDR3 is TGTGCCAGCAGCCCGACTAGCGGGACGATCTTGACGCAGTATTTT. Translated, it gives CASSPTSGTILTQYF.

This clonotype occurred a few times. The chain has TRBV10-3 and TRBJ2-2; no reliable D call. Trimming left V 6 bases short and J 8 bases short, with 13 bases between. CDR3 length: 13 amino acids. Looked up from germline, CDR1 is ENHRY and CDR2 is SYGVKD. CDR3 in DNA: TGTGCCATCAGCGGAAGGGATCCTGGGGAGCTGTTTTTT. It yields the protein CAISGRDPGELFF.

This sequence joins TRBV5-6 and TRBJ1-2; no reliable D call. CDR1 and CDR2 from the germline V gene are SGHDT and YYEEEE. V lost 0 bases and J lost 5, with 17 bases in between. The CDR3 sequence is 16 residues long. DNA for the CDR3: TGTGCCAGCAGCTTGGCCCTGGGCGGACCCAGATATGGCTACACCTTC. It encodes CASSLALGGPRYGYTF.

This clonotype was seen only a few times. The gene calls are TRBV7-2 and TRBJ1-4, with D uncertain. Per germline, CDR1 SGHTA and CDR2 FQGNSA. V dropped 5 bases and J dropped 8 bases, with 15 bases sitting between them. CDR3 size: 14 residues. The CDR3 region has the DNA TGTGCCAGCAGCCCTGGAGGACCCCCAGAAAAACTGTTTTTT. Protein product: CASSPGGPPEKLFF.

In this sample, this clonotype turned up a few times. This chain joins TRBV7-2 and TRBJ2-3; TRBD2 aligns across 12 bases. V gave up 5 bases and J gave up 3 bases; unmatched junction bases: 6. CDR1 and CDR2 from the germline V gene are SGHTA and FQGNSA. There are 16 residues in the CDR3. The CDR3 nucleotides read TGTGCCAGCAGCACCCTAGCGGGAGGGCCAACAGATACGCAGTATTTT. As protein: CASSTLAGGPTDTQYF.

In this sample, this clonotype turned up many times. V usage is TRBV12-3 or TRBV12-4 and J usage is TRBJ2-2; TRBD2 aligns across 8 bases. Unmatched junction bases numbered 12, after V lost 3 bases and J lost 6 bases. This CDR3 comprises 17 residues. CDR3 bases: TGTGCCAGCAGTTTGGCCACTAGCGGACGCGGATCCGGGGAGCTGTTTTTT. This sequence encodes CASSLATSGRGSGELFF.

The CDR3 bases are TGTGCCAGCAGCCCCGAGTTCAGTTACAATGAGCAGTTCTTC. Encoded protein: CASSPEFSYNEQFF. The V and J genes are TRBV12-3 or TRBV12-4 and TRBJ2-1, with D unresolved. The CDR3 is 14 residues long. The germline V and J ends were trimmed by 6 bases and 4 bases, with 13 bases remaining between them.

V and J are TRBV6-1 and TRBJ1-4, with 8 bases that match TRBD1. The CDR3 contains 14 residues. The J segment lost 5 bases and the V segment lost 6 bases, leaving 5 bases of the junction unmatched. Looked up from germline, CDR1 is MNHNS and CDR2 is SASEGT. The CDR3 sequence is CASSKQGVNEKLFF. CDR3 nucleotide sequence: TGTGCCAGCAGCAAACAGGGGGTGAATGAAAAACTGTTTTTT.

The chain couples TRBV5-6 to TRBJ2-3; D is unresolved. V lost 5 bases and J lost 2, with 9 bases in between. Germline-derived CDR1 and CDR2 are SGHDT and YYEEEE. The CDR3 loop spans 13 amino acids. In DNA, the CDR3 is TGTGCCAGCAGACCAGGATCCACAGATACGCAGTATTTT. It encodes CASRPGSTDTQYF.

This clonotype has ten or more counts. This rearrangement joins TRBV15 to TRBJ2-6; 7 bases fit TRBD2. The V and J ends lost 2 bases and 1 base, in that order; junction bases with no gene match: 8. CDR1 and CDR2 from the germline V gene are LNHNV and YYDKDF (reference sequence). CDR3 length: 18 amino acids. The CDR3 region has the DNA TGTGCCACCAGCAGACTAGCGGAGGGGCGGTCTGGGGCCAACGTCCTGACTTTC. This sequence encodes CATSRLAEGRSGANVLTF.

The chain joins TRBV27 to TRBJ2-1, with TRBD2 matching over 10 bases. The germline V gene encodes CDR1 MNHEY and CDR2 SMNVEV (reference sequence). This CDR3 comprises 15 residues. V lost 5 bases, J lost 10 bases, and 11 bases stayed unmatched. The chain's CDR3 is CASSPLAGDRGEQFF. CDR3 sequence (DNA): TGTGCCAGCAGTCCGCTAGCGGGAGATCGTGGGGAGCAGTTCTTC.

V and J are TRBV28 and TRBJ2-2; D is uncertain. Germline CDR1 MDHEN, CDR2 SYDVKM. The germline V and J ends were trimmed by 6 bases and 2 bases, with 4 bases remaining between them. There are 12 residues in the CDR3. CDR3 region: CASRQNTGELFF. CDR3 nucleotides: TGTGCCAGCAGGCAAAACACCGGGGAGCTGTTTTTT.

In nucleotides, the CDR3 is TGTGCCAGCAGGGAGGCAGGGAGCAGCAATCAGCCCCAGCATTTT. Amino acid sequence: CASREAGSSNQPQHF. The V call is TRBV28, the J call TRBJ1-5, with a weak D call TRBD1 (5 bases). Germline-derived CDR1 and CDR2 are MDHEN and SYDVKM. Trimming took off 6 bases at V and 1 base at J, with 13 bases between the two ends. The CDR3 contains 15 residues. Supplemented by reference TRBV28 and TRBJ1-5, the full variable domain reads DVKVTQSSRYLVKRTGEKVFLECVQDMDHENMFWYRQDPGLGLRLIYFSYDVKMKEKGDIPEGYSVSREKKERFSLILESASTNQTSMYLCASREAGSSNQPQHFGDGTRLSIL.

This clonotype was detected only a few times. The rearrangement uses TRBV5-6 and TRBJ1-1; D call uncertain. In germline, CDR1 is SGHDT, CDR2 YYEEEE. Trimming removed 1 base at V and 4 bases at J, with 11 bases between. This CDR3 has 14 amino acids. In nucleotides, the CDR3 is TGTGCCAGCAGCTTGAAACCAGCGGGCACTGAAGCTTTCTTT. Amino acid sequence: CASSLKPAGTEAFF. Full variable domain (outside the CDR3, taken from reference TRBV5-6 and TRBJ1-1): DAGVTQSPTHLIKTRGQQVTLRCSPKSGHDTVSWYQQALGQGPQFIFQYYEEEERQRGNFPDRFSGHQFPNYSSELNVNALLLGDSALYLCASSLKPAGTEAFFGQGTRLTVV.